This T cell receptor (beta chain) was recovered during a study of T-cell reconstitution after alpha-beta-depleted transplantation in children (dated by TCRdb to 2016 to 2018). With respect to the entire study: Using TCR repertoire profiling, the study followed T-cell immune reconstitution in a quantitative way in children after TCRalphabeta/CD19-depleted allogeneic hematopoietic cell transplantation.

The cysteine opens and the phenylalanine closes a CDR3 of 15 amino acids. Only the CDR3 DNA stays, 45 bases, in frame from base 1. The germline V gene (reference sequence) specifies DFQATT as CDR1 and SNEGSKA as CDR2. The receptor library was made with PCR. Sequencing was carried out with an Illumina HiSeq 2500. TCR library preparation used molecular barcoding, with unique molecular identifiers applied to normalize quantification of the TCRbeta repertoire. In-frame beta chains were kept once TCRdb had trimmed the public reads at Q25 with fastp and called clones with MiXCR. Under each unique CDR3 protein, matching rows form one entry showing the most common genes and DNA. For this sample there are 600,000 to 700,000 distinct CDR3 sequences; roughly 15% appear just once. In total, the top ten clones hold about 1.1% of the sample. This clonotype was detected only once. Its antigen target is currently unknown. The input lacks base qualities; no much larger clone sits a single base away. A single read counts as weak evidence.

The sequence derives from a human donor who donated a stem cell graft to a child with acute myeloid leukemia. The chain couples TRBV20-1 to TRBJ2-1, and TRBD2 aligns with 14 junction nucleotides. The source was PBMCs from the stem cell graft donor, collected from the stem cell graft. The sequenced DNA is TGCAGAGCAGGACTAGCGGGGGGACTCTACAATGAGCAGTTCTTC. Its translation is CRAGLAGGLYNEQFF.